This TCR beta chain was profiled in a study of shared clonotypes between healthy human individuals. The method was immunoSEQ multiplex PCR; TCRdb's version includes in-frame clones alone and lacks a portion of them. This table holds 2 million to 2.5 million clones, 90% to 97% found once. Per germline, CDR1 SGHNT and CDR2 YYREEE (reference sequence). The CDR3 extends over 15 amino acids. Between the trimmed V and J ends, which lost 5 bases and 8 bases, there was a span of 22 bases. The chain carries TRBV5-4 and TRBJ1-1; D perhaps matches TRBD1 (5 bases). The TCR sequence derives from a man aged 18 to 29 in good health. Source material: naive CD4+ T cells sorted from blood. The subset: CD45RA+ positively selected. The CDR3 DNA reads TGTGCCAGCAGTTTACCCCAGGGACTCCCGTCCGAAGCTTTCTTT. This encodes CASSLPQGLPSEAFF.